Listed below are T cell receptor beta chains from one sample, sequenced in a study of blood T cells in healthy people across ages. TCRdb re-derived calls from the 5' RACE reads in MiXCR, one entry per CDR3 protein. The data show some 800,000 distinct CDR3 sequences, roughly 44% seen once. Input material: blood. The source is a man in his sixties in good health. Each CDR3 is given with its conserved first and last residue. The D gene is left open where the match is weak. Not every row has a clone size; where given, it reads once, few, many or a size class.

>TRBV6-2/TRBV6-3|TRBJ1-1|-|few
TGTGCCAGCAGGATTACCATACACCCGAACACTGAAGCTTTCTTT
CASRITIHPNTEAFF
>TRBV6-2/TRBV6-3|TRBJ2-7|-|-
TGTGCCAGCCGGCCTTCTAGTAGGGAGCAGTACTTC
CASRPSSREQYF
>TRBV7-2|TRBJ1-5|-|many
TGTGCCAGCAGCTCTTCCTCAAGGGCCCAGCCCCAGCATTTT
CASSSSSRAQPQHF
>TRBV20-1|TRBJ2-3|-|-
TGCAGTGCTAGTCTACTGACCACAGATACGCAGTATTTT
CSASLLTTDTQYF
>TRBV29-1|TRBJ2-7|TRBD1|-
TGCAGCGTCGGAGGACAGGGAAGTGGCGAGCAGTACTTC
CSVGGQGSGEQYF
>TRBV5-1|TRBJ2-3|-|-
TGCGCCAGCAGCTTGATAGAGGAGGTGTTAACAGATACGCAGTATTTT
CASSLIEEVLTDTQYF
>TRBV12-3/TRBV12-4|TRBJ2-7|TRBD1|-
TGTGCCAGCATCCCCGCGTCAGGGGGTAGCTACGAGCAGTACTTC
CASIPASGGSYEQYF
>TRBV6-6|TRBJ1-1|-|many
TGTGCCAGCAGTTACTCGCAGGGCCACACTGAAGCTTTCTTT
CASSYSQGHTEAFF
>TRBV3-1|TRBJ1-2|TRBD1|many
TGTGCCAGCAGCCAGACCGGGACAGGGGATGGCTACACCTTC
CASSQTGTGDGYTF
>TRBV6-5|TRBJ1-2|-|few
TGTGCCAGCAGTTACGTATCCGGGACGGCTGGCTATGGCTACACCTTC
CASSYVSGTAGYGYTF
>TRBV7-3|TRBJ2-7|-|once
TGTGCCAGCAGCTACCGGACACACAATGAGCAGTACTTC
CASSYRTHNEQYF
>TRBV5-1|TRBJ2-7|TRBD1|-
TGCGCCAGCAGCTTTTGGGACAGGGGCTCCTACGAGCAGTACTTC
CASSFWDRGSYEQYF
>TRBV12-3/TRBV12-4|TRBJ2-3|-|-
TGTGCCAGCAGCGACAGGCCAAGCACAGATACGCAGTATTTT
CASSDRPSTDTQYF
>TRBV6-2/TRBV6-3|TRBJ2-1|-|-
TGTGCCAGCAGCCAAGACTCGATCTACAATGAGCAGTTCTTC
CASSQDSIYNEQFF
>TRBV9|TRBJ2-3|-|few
TGTGCCAGCAGCGTAGAGGGTTCATCCGATACGCAGTATTTT
CASSVEGSSDTQYF
>TRBV27|TRBJ2-5|-|-
TGTGCCAGCAGTCTCGATCCAGCCCAAGAGACCCAGTACTTC
CASSLDPAQETQYF
>TRBV4-3|TRBJ1-2|-|-
TGCGCCAGCAGCCAAGATGGTGTAGGTAACCTCTATGGCTACACCTTC
CASSQDGVGNLYGYTF
>TRBV20-1|TRBJ2-5|-|few
TGCAGTGCTAGAGGGCGGCAGGGAGAGACCCAGTACTTC
CSARGRQGETQYF
>TRBV2|TRBJ1-5|-|-
TGTGTCAGCCGGAGGAGGCAGGGCTTTAATCAGCCCCAGCATTTT
CVSRRRQGFNQPQHF
>TRBV19|TRBJ1-5|-|-
TGTGCCAGTAGTTCCTCCCTTGGGGCGAGCAATCAGCCCCAGCATTTT
CASSSSLGASNQPQHF
>TRBV9|TRBJ2-3|TRBD1|-
TGTGCCAGCAGCGCAGAGGACAGGAGCACAGATACGCAGTATTTT
CASSAEDRSTDTQYF
>TRBV5-1|TRBJ2-1|TRBD2|-
TGCGCCAGCAGCCAAACTAGCGGGGGGGCGTTTGAGCAGTTCTTC
CASSQTSGGAFEQFF
>TRBV29-1|TRBJ2-3|-|few
TGCAGCGTTGAAGATCGAGTAGGGGGAATCGGAGATACGCAGTATTTT
CSVEDRVGGIGDTQYF
>TRBV7-9|TRBJ2-1|TRBD1|-
TGTGCCAGCAGCCGAGGGGGCTTCTACAATGAGCAGTTCTTC
CASSRGGFYNEQFF
>TRBV28|TRBJ2-3|-|-
TGTGCCAGCAGTTTATTGGGCGGTGGCCCGGTCGGTACGCAGTATTTT
CASSLLGGGPVGTQYF
>TRBV29-1|TRBJ2-1|TRBD1|few
TGCAGCGTTGTAGGCACAGGGGCCAATGAGCAGTTCTTC
CSVVGTGANEQFF
>TRBV7-9|TRBJ1-1|TRBD1|-
TGTGCCAGCAGTATGACAGGGGAAGCTTTCTTT
CASSMTGEAFF
>TRBV9|TRBJ2-1|-|-
TGTGCCAGCAGCCCTAGGTCGGGCAGGGGGCAGTTCTTC
CASSPRSGRGQFF
>TRBV5-1|TRBJ2-5|-|many
TGTGCCAGCAGCTTGGGGGTGAGAGAGACCCAGTACTTC
CASSLGVRETQYF
>TRBV3-1|TRBJ1-1|-|-
TGTGCCAGCAGCCAAGATAGGGGCATAACTGAAGCTTTCTTT
CASSQDRGITEAFF
>TRBV7-2|TRBJ2-7|-|few
TGTGCCAGCAGCTTAATGTCTTCGGGGGTTAAAGGCGAGCAGTACTTC
CASSLMSSGVKGEQYF
>TRBV12-3/TRBV12-4|TRBJ1-5|-|-
TGTGCCAGCAGCCCGGGACATTTACAGCCCCAGCATTTT
CASSPGHLQPQHF
>TRBV6-2/TRBV6-3|TRBJ1-5|-|few
TGTGCCAGCAGGGGGATCGATGTAGGGGCTCAGCCCCAGCATTTT
CASRGIDVGAQPQHF
>TRBV28|TRBJ2-1|-|-
TGTGCCAGCAGTTTAACCGGGACCCCGAATGAGCAGTTCTTC
CASSLTGTPNEQFF
>TRBV7-2|TRBJ1-5|-|few
TGTGCCAGCAGTGGGGGGTCGGGGAGCAATCAGCCCCAGCATTTT
CASSGGSGSNQPQHF
>TRBV10-3|TRBJ2-6|-|-
TGTGCCATCAGGGGAGCGGGGGCCAACGTCCTGACTTTC
CAIRGAGANVLTF
>TRBV3-1|TRBJ2-7|TRBD1|-
TGTGCCAGCAGCCAAGATCTCCCCTCCGCAGGGGGCGAGCAGTACTTC
CASSQDLPSAGGEQYF
>TRBV6-2/TRBV6-3|TRBJ2-5|-|few
TGTGCCAGCAGTGGGGGGGCTGAGACCCAGTACTTC
CASSGGAETQYF
>TRBV6-4|TRBJ2-1|-|-
TGTGCCAGCAGTGTCGTGGGGAGCCGAGGTAATGAGCAGTTCTTC
CASSVVGSRGNEQFF
>TRBV27|TRBJ2-1|TRBD2|-
TGTGCCACCCGACCCAAACTAGCGGGGACGGGGAATGAGCAGTTCTTC
CATRPKLAGTGNEQFF
>TRBV6-2/TRBV6-3|TRBJ2-1|TRBD1|-
TGTGCCAGCAGCTCGAACTTGGGACAGCTATACAATGAGCAGTTCTTC
CASSSNLGQLYNEQFF
>TRBV7-6|TRBJ2-1|-|-
TGTGCCAGCAGCTCACCGGGACAGCGGGACAATGAGCAGTTCTTC
CASSSPGQRDNEQFF
>TRBV27|TRBJ1-6|-|-
TGTGCCAGCAGTTTGTCTATTTTAAGCTCCTATAATTCACCCCTCCACTTT
CASSLSILSSYNSPLHF
>TRBV7-9|TRBJ1-1|TRBD1|-
TGTGTCAGCAGCTTAGGCGAGACCGGGACAGGGACTGAAGCTTTCTTT
CVSSLGETGTGTEAFF
>TRBV5-1|TRBJ2-3|-|-
TGCGCCAGCAGCCAGGGACGCTCGATAGATACGCAGTATTTT
CASSQGRSIDTQYF